A selection of T cell receptor beta chains follows, all from one sample in a study of blood T cell repertoires in COVID-19. The data were produced by immunoSEQ multiplex PCR, yet TCRdb's version contains in-frame clones alone and is incomplete. This table holds 150,000 or so clones, around 85% found once. The sequencing input was peripheral blood. The receptors stem from a human donor in a cohort sampled during active COVID-19. CDR3s include the opening cysteine and the closing phenylalanine or tryptophan. D genes are given only for firm matches. Clone size is not always given. Where it is, it says once, few, many or a class for expanded clones.

>16|TRBJ2-1|TRBD2|.|TRBV14
TGTGCCAGCAGCCAAGAATCCGTGCGAGCGGGGTATGAGCAGTTCTTC
CASSQESVRAGYEQFF
>17|TRBJ2-5|TRBD2|.|TRBV19
TGTGCCAGTAGTATAGGAGGGCGGGGGTCCGGGCAAGAGACCCAGTACTTC
CASSIGGRGSGQETQYF
>15|TRBJ2-7|TRBD1|.|TRBV19
TGTGCCAGTAGTCCCCGACAGGGAAGCTCCTACGAGCAGTACTTC
CASSPRQGSSYEQYF
>15|TRBJ2-5|TRBD2|.|TRBV9
TGTGCCAGCAGCGAGAGCGGGGGGAACCAAGAGACCCAGTACTTC
CASSESGGNQETQYF
>14|TRBJ2-7|TRBD1|few|TRBV27
TGTGCCAGCAGTCCGGCGACAGGGGGGTACGAGCAGTACTTC
CASSPATGGYEQYF
>15|TRBJ2-7|TRBD1|.|TRBV5-4
TGTGCCAGCAGCTTAGGCCGGGACAGGGACTACGAGCAGTACTTC
CASSLGRDRDYEQYF
>15|TRBJ2-7|TRBD1|once|TRBV30
TGTGCCTGGACCCGGACAGGGTCAATCTCCTACGAGCAGTACTTC
CAWTRTGSISYEQYF
>14|TRBJ2-7|TRBD2|.|TRBV2
TGTGCCAGCGGCACGGGGGGGGGACACTACGAGCAGTACTTC
CASGTGGGHYEQYF
>12|TRBJ1-6|.|few|TRBV7-2
TGTGCCAGCAGCTTATCGAATTCACCCCTCCACTTT
CASSLSNSPLHF
>14|TRBJ2-5|.|.|TRBV6-2/TRBV6-3
TGTGCCAGCAGTTACTCGACTAGGTTTGAGACCCAGTACTTC
CASSYSTRFETQYF
>17|TRBJ2-3|TRBD2|.|TRBV14
TGTGCCAGCAGCCAAGATAGGGCTAGCGGGCGCACAGATACGCAGTATTTT
CASSQDRASGRTDTQYF
>12|TRBJ1-3|.|.|TRBV12-3/TRBV12-4
TGTGCCAGCAGTTTCGAGGGAAACACCATATATTTT
CASSFEGNTIYF
>16|TRBJ1-2|.|.|TRBV7-2
TGTGCCAGCAGCACGTGGGCCCTATCGGTGAACTATGGCTACACCTTC
CASSTWALSVNYGYTF
>16|TRBJ1-1|TRBD1|few|TRBV7-9
TGTGCCAGCAGCCGTGATGACGAGACAGGGAGGACTGAAGCTTTCTTT
CASSRDDETGRTEAFF
>15|TRBJ2-7|.|.|TRBV2
TGTGCCAGCAGTGGGGGGAACCGGGGGACCTACGAGCAGTACTTC
CASSGGNRGTYEQYF
>15|TRBJ1-1|.|once|TRBV11-1
TGTGCCAGCACATTAGACGGAGTCGATGGCACTGAAGCTTTCTTT
CASTLDGVDGTEAFF
>14|TRBJ2-7|.|once|TRBV15
TGTGCCACCAGCAGAGGTCCCGGCTCCTACGAGCAGTACTTC
CATSRGPGSYEQYF
>16|TRBJ2-3|TRBD2|once|TRBV30
TGTGCCTGGAGTTTCGGGACTAGCGGGAGAGGCGATACGCAGTATTTT
CAWSFGTSGRGDTQYF
>20|TRBJ2-7|TRBD2|.|TRBV2
TGTGCCAGCAACGGGGGAGGTCGGACTAGCGGGAGTTCATTAGTGGGCGAGCAGTACTTC
CASNGGGRTSGSSLVGEQYF
>15|TRBJ2-7|TRBD2|.|TRBV7-9
TGTGCCAGCAGCCCGGGACTAGCGGGAGTTGACGAGCAGTACTTC
CASSPGLAGVDEQYF
>16|TRBJ1-4|.|.|TRBV4-3
TGCGCCAGCAGCCATGATGTTGCGGGTCTCGGTGAAAAACTGTTTTTT
CASSHDVAGLGEKLFF
>14|TRBJ1-1|.|.|TRBV28
TGTGCCAGCAGTTTGACGGGGATGAACACTGAAGCTTTCTTT
CASSLTGMNTEAFF
>14|TRBJ1-5|.|once|TRBV28
TGTGCCAGCAGCCCCGGGACAAAGTCCCAGCCCCAGCATTTT
CASSPGTKSQPQHF
>14|TRBJ1-1|.|.|TRBV5-1
TGCGCCAGCAGCTTGGAGGGACACCCCACTGAAGCTTTCTTT
CASSLEGHPTEAFF
>14|TRBJ2-1|TRBD2|medium-sized|TRBV28
TGTGCCAGCACCACTAGCGGGAGGTACAATGAGCAGTTCTTC
CASTTSGRYNEQFF
>13|TRBJ1-1|.|once|TRBV6-2/TRBV6-3
TGTGCCAGCAGTCTCAGGGGTGTCACTGAAGCTTTCTTT
CASSLRGVTEAFF
>15|TRBJ1-1|TRBD1|once|TRBV7-8
TGTGCCAGCAGCTTCCCCGGGACAGTAAACACTGAAGCTTTCTTT
CASSFPGTVNTEAFF
>11|TRBJ2-7|.|.|TRBV2
TGTGCCAGCAGTGCTTCACTCGAGCAGTACTTC
CASSASLEQYF
>16|TRBJ1-5|.|.|TRBV2
TGTGCCAGCAGCGAAACCCCTCACAGGGGCAATCAGCCCCAGCATTTT
CASSETPHRGNQPQHF
>17|TRBJ2-5|TRBD2|.|TRBV19
TGTGCCAGTAGTATAGGGCGCCGGGCGGGAGACCAAGAGACCCAGTACTTC
CASSIGRRAGDQETQYF
>18|TRBJ2-6|TRBD2|.|TRBV27
TGTGCCAGCAGTTTCGGACTAGCGGGGGCATCTGGGGCCAACGTCCTGACTTTC
CASSFGLAGASGANVLTF
>15|TRBJ2-7|.|.|TRBV3-1/TRBV3-2
TGTGCCAGCAGCCCGACCCCGGGACACAACTACGAGCAGTACTTC
CASSPTPGHNYEQYF
>14|TRBJ2-2|TRBD1|.|TRBV5-4
TGTGCCAGCGCTACAGGGGGCCCCACCGGGGAGCTGTTTTTT
CASATGGPTGELFF
>15|TRBJ1-6|.|once|TRBV27
TGTGCCAGCAGTTCCGGGGGGGCGGGTAATTCACCCCTCCACTTT
CASSSGGAGNSPLHF
>15|TRBJ2-7|TRBD2|.|TRBV11-2
TGTGCCAGCAGCTTAGGCGGGAGAGGGTCCCACGAGCAGTACTTC
CASSLGGRGSHEQYF
>17|TRBJ2-2|TRBD2|.|TRBV3-1/TRBV3-2
TGTGCCAGCAGCCAATCTTTCGGGACTAGTGACACCGGGGAGCTGTTTTTT
CASSQSFGTSDTGELFF
>17|TRBJ2-6|.|once|TRBV7-3
TGTGCCAGCAGCTCAAGCGGACTGAGGTCTGGGGCCAACGTCCTGACTTTC
CASSSSGLRSGANVLTF
>16|TRBJ1-5|TRBD1|.|TRBV19
TGTGCCAGTAGTCAACGGGACAGCGCAAAGAATCAGCCCCAGCATTTT
CASSQRDSAKNQPQHF
>13|TRBJ2-1|TRBD1|.|TRBV19
TGTGCCAGTAGTATTCACAGGGGGAATGAGCAGTTCTTC
CASSIHRGNEQFF
>16|TRBJ1-2|TRBD1|.|TRBV9
TGTGCCAGCAGCGCCCGACGGACAGGGGGAGACTATGGCTACACCTTC
CASSARRTGGDYGYTF
>13|TRBJ1-1|.|.|TRBV9
TGTGCCAGCAGCCCCCGACAGATAGCTGAAGCTTTCTTT
CASSPRQIAEAFF
>12|TRBJ2-7|.|.|TRBV7-9
TGTGCCAGCAGGTCCAACAGGGACGAGCAGTACTTC
CASRSNRDEQYF
>16|TRBJ2-3|TRBD2|.|TRBV11-3
TGTGCCAGCATGGGGGGGAGCGGGAGGGCCACAGATACGCAGTATTTT
CASMGGSGRATDTQYF
>15|TRBJ1-4|TRBD1|once|TRBV9
TGTGCCAGCAGCGAGGGGGCGAACGAAGGTGAAAAACTGTTTTTT
CASSEGANEGEKLFF
>15|TRBJ1-1|.|.|TRBV19
TGTGCCAGTAGTATCCTTACAGGGTCCGGCACTGAAGCTTTCTTT
CASSILTGSGTEAFF
>16|TRBJ2-7|.|.|TRBV5-6
TGTGCCAGCAGCTTGGTTAGGGGACACCACTCCTACGAGCAGTACTTC
CASSLVRGHHSYEQYF